This record covers a single T cell receptor beta chain. The antigen is undetermined. This CDR3 region has 14 residues. Germline CDR1 reads LGHDT; CDR2 reads YNNKEL (reference sequence). These data belong to a study of monozygotic twins with inflammatory bowel disease. TCRdb re-analyzed the 5' RACE reads; it lists each CDR3 protein once, without DNA. In total, the table holds fewer than 200,000 distinct CDR3 sequences. Study-level findings and limits: Individual T cell subtypes were not distinguishable. The inverse Simpson measure of TCRbeta diversity was lower in IBD patients than in healthy co-twins.

The clonotype was recovered from a human donor with ulcerative colitis or Crohn's disease, or a healthy co-twin of an affected twin (not recorded which). The chain recombines TRBV3-1 with TRBJ1-1; TCRdb proposes TRBD1, but this gene call is untestable without DNA. Sample: blood. The CDR3 loop is CATLGTGGFSEAFF.